The clone carrying this TCR beta chain was counted between two and nine times. The CDR3 is 16 residues long. CDR1 SGHNT and CDR2 YENEEA come from the germline V gene. V was cut by 5 bases and J by 3 bases, with 16 bases left in between. Healthy Caucasians alone served as donors. Template switching created a universal primer site, and the cDNA included unique molecular identifiers. MiXCR, applied by TCRdb to the 5' RACE reads, yields one record per CDR3 protein. The sample includes more than 200,000 distinct CDR3 sequences, 11% to 15% of them seen just once. The sample originates from a study of identical twins.

The V and J genes are TRBV11-3 and TRBJ2-2, with D perhaps TRBD2 (6 bases). This TCR was recovered from a woman younger than 35 in good health. Sequenced material: memory (CD45RO+) T cells sorted from blood. CDR3 sequence reads: CASSVRSSADTGELFF. The CDR3 nucleotides read TGTGCCAGCAGCGTTAGATCTAGCGCCGACACCGGGGAGCTGTTTTTT.